These T cell receptor beta chains were read from a single sample in a study of shared clonotypes between healthy human individuals. Clones were read by immunoSEQ multiplex PCR, and TCRdb kept only the in-frame ones, dropping some. The sample has a few million clones; approximately 96% are singletons. Sequencing input: naive CD4+ T cells sorted from blood. The receptors originated from a young man in good health. Each CDR3 is given with its conserved first and last residue. The D gene is left open where the match is weak. Clone size is shown for a subset of rows, as once, few, many or a class of expanded clone.

V: TRBV5-1
size: .
J: TRBJ1-1
D: .
DNA: TGCGCCAGCAGTTTGGACACCCCGAACACTGAAGCTTTCTTT
CDR3: CASSLDTPNTEAFF

V: TRBV7-2
size: .
J: TRBJ2-7
D: TRBD1
DNA: TGTGCCAGCAGCTTAAGAGACAGGGGGTGGGAGCAGTACTTC
CDR3: CASSLRDRGWEQYF

V: TRBV5-1
size: .
J: TRBJ1-1
D: .
DNA: TGCGCCAGCAGCTTGGGGACCCAGGGACGGAACACTGAAGCTTTCTTT
CDR3: CASSLGTQGRNTEAFF

V: TRBV29-1
size: .
J: TRBJ2-1
D: .
DNA: TGCAGCGTCAGAGCGCTATACTCCTACAATGAGCAGTTCTTC
CDR3: CSVRALYSYNEQFF

V: TRBV29-1
size: .
J: TRBJ1-1
D: .
DNA: TGCAGCGTCCTCCACAGGGTCAAGATGAACACTGAAGCTTTCTTT
CDR3: CSVLHRVKMNTEAFF

V: TRBV11-2
size: .
J: TRBJ2-1
D: TRBD2
DNA: TGTGCCAGCAGCTCTCATCCGACTAGCGGGGTAAATGAGCAGTTCTTC
CDR3: CASSSHPTSGVNEQFF

V: TRBV7-2
size: .
J: TRBJ1-5
D: .
DNA: TGTGCCAGCAGCTCCCTGGCCCAGCTTCGGGATCAGCCCCAGCATTTT
CDR3: CASSSLAQLRDQPQHF

V: TRBV5-6
size: .
J: TRBJ2-7
D: .
DNA: TGTGCCAGCAGCTTGACGAAAGCCTACGAGCAGTACTTC
CDR3: CASSLTKAYEQYF

V: TRBV11-3
size: .
J: TRBJ2-5
D: .
DNA: TGTGCCAGCAGCCTGGGTCTGGCATCGGGGACGGAGACCCAGTACTTC
CDR3: CASSLGLASGTETQYF

V: TRBV19
size: .
J: TRBJ2-7
D: TRBD2
DNA: TGTGCCAGTAGTAAACTAGCGGGAGGGATCTACGAGCAGTACTTC
CDR3: CASSKLAGGIYEQYF

V: TRBV20-1
size: .
J: TRBJ2-1
D: .
DNA: TGCAGTGCACGCCAGCCGTTCTTC
CDR3: CSARQPFF

V: TRBV5-1
size: .
J: TRBJ1-6
D: .
DNA: TGCGCCAGCAGCTTAGTAAGTGGAGGCTCCTATAATTCACCCCTCCACTTT
CDR3: CASSLVSGGSYNSPLHF

V: TRBV5-4
size: .
J: TRBJ2-5
D: .
DNA: TGTGCCAGCAGCTCACAAACAGGGCCGGGGGAGACCCAGTACTTC
CDR3: CASSSQTGPGETQYF

V: TRBV5-4
size: .
J: TRBJ2-3
D: TRBD1
DNA: TGTGCCAGCAGCACACAGGGGACAGATACGCAGTATTTT
CDR3: CASSTQGTDTQYF

V: TRBV2
size: few
J: TRBJ2-2
D: .
DNA: TGTGCCAGCAGTGAGGACACCGGGGAGCTGTTTTTT
CDR3: CASSEDTGELFF

V: TRBV9
size: once
J: TRBJ1-2
D: .
DNA: TGTGCCAGCAGCGACACCCCGGGGGGGTCTATGGGCTACACCTTC
CDR3: CASSDTPGGSMGYTF

V: TRBV30
size: once
J: TRBJ1-4
D: .
DNA: TGTGCCTGGAGAACGAGTAATGAAAAACTGTTTTTT
CDR3: CAWRTSNEKLFF

V: TRBV7-9
size: .
J: TRBJ2-2
D: .
DNA: TGTGCCAGCAGCTTACGATGGGTGACCCTGGGGGAGCTGTTTTTT
CDR3: CASSLRWVTLGELFF

V: TRBV2
size: .
J: TRBJ2-4
D: .
DNA: TGTGCCAGCAGTGAAGTAAGCGGACACAAAAACATTCAGTACTTC
CDR3: CASSEVSGHKNIQYF

V: TRBV11-2
size: .
J: TRBJ1-5
D: .
DNA: TGTGCCAGCAGCCCAAATAGCAATCAGCCCCAGCATTTT
CDR3: CASSPNSNQPQHF

V: TRBV30
size: .
J: TRBJ2-5
D: TRBD1
DNA: TGTGCCTGGGTACGACAGGGATTTGATGGGACCCAGTACTTC
CDR3: CAWVRQGFDGTQYF

V: TRBV6-7
size: .
J: TRBJ1-5
D: TRBD1
DNA: TGTGCCAGCAGTTATCTAGGGGGCGCGGGCAATCAGCCCCAGCATTTT
CDR3: CASSYLGGAGNQPQHF

V: TRBV27
size: .
J: TRBJ2-3
D: .
DNA: TGTGCCAGCAGTTTATTTCTAGACGAGGGAGCGCAGTATTTT
CDR3: CASSLFLDEGAQYF

V: TRBV7-9
size: .
J: TRBJ1-2
D: .
DNA: TGTGCCAGCAGCTTAGCGGGGTCGGATGGCTACACCTTC
CDR3: CASSLAGSDGYTF

V: TRBV19
size: .
J: TRBJ2-5
D: .
DNA: TGTGCCAGTAGTTTCAACAGGGGAGGGGAGACCCAGTACTTC
CDR3: CASSFNRGGETQYF

V: TRBV6-6
size: .
J: TRBJ1-1
D: .
DNA: TGTGCCAGCAGCCTAATCACTGAAGCTTTCTTT
CDR3: CASSLITEAFF

V: TRBV9
size: .
J: TRBJ2-5
D: TRBD2
DNA: TGTGCCAGCAGCGTAGCCCCGGGGGGACAAGAGACCCAGTACTTC
CDR3: CASSVAPGGQETQYF

V: TRBV7-2
size: once
J: TRBJ2-7
D: TRBD2
DNA: TGTGCCAGCAGCTTACTAGCGGGAGTTTTCTACGAGCAGTACTTC
CDR3: CASSLLAGVFYEQYF

V: TRBV25-1
size: .
J: TRBJ2-5
D: TRBD2
DNA: TGTGCCAGCCACCGCCACGACGGGGGGGCCGGCGAGACCCAGTACTTC
CDR3: CASHRHDGGAGETQYF

V: TRBV6-1
size: once
J: TRBJ1-2
D: .
DNA: TGTGCCAGCAGTGAAAGAGACAGGCCCGGCTATGGCTACACCTTC
CDR3: CASSERDRPGYGYTF

V: TRBV30
size: .
J: TRBJ1-4
D: .
DNA: TGTGCCTGGAGTCAGACAGGCCTCGCTAATGAAAAACTGTTTTTT
CDR3: CAWSQTGLANEKLFF

V: TRBV19
size: .
J: TRBJ2-1
D: TRBD2
DNA: TGTGCCAGTAGTATTGGACTAGAGTACAATGAGCAGTTCTTC
CDR3: CASSIGLEYNEQFF

V: TRBV15
size: .
J: TRBJ1-1
D: TRBD1
DNA: TGTGCCACCAGCAGAGGGACAGGGAACACTGAAGCTTTCTTT
CDR3: CATSRGTGNTEAFF

V: TRBV5-6
size: .
J: TRBJ2-1
D: .
DNA: TGTGCCAGCAGCTACTACCCCTCCTACAATGAGCAGTTCTTC
CDR3: CASSYYPSYNEQFF

V: TRBV18
size: .
J: TRBJ2-3
D: .
DNA: TGTGCCAGCTCACCACGCCTAGAGGCAGATACGCAGTATTTT
CDR3: CASSPRLEADTQYF

V: TRBV13
size: .
J: TRBJ1-4
D: TRBD1
DNA: TGTGCCAGCAGCTTCCGGACAGGGGGCCACGAAAAACTGTTTTTT
CDR3: CASSFRTGGHEKLFF

V: TRBV19
size: .
J: TRBJ2-7
D: TRBD1
DNA: TGTGCCAGTAGTATACAGACAGGGAGCTCCTACGAGCAGTACTTC
CDR3: CASSIQTGSSYEQYF

V: TRBV6-6
size: .
J: TRBJ1-5
D: .
DNA: .
CDR3: CASSGQGNNQPQHF

V: TRBV6-1
size: .
J: TRBJ2-5
D: TRBD2
DNA: TGTGCCAGCAGGACTAGCGGGGAAGAGACCCAGTACTTC
CDR3: CASRTSGEETQYF

V: TRBV5-1
size: .
J: TRBJ2-2
D: .
DNA: TGCGCCAGCAGCTCTACCGGGACAACGAACACCGGGGAGCTGTTTTTT
CDR3: CASSSTGTTNTGELFF

V: TRBV6-6
size: .
J: TRBJ1-3
D: .
DNA: TGTGCCAGCAGCGCGGGACACCTCTCTGGAAACACCATATATTTT
CDR3: CASSAGHLSGNTIYF

V: TRBV6-4
size: .
J: TRBJ1-6
D: .
DNA: TGTGCCAGCAGTGAGGACGTGAGACGTTCACCCCTCCACTTT
CDR3: CASSEDVRRSPLHF

V: TRBV5-1
size: .
J: TRBJ2-7
D: TRBD1
DNA: TGCGCCAGCAGCCTGGAGGGGACAGGGAGCTCCTACGAGCAGTACTTC
CDR3: CASSLEGTGSSYEQYF

V: TRBV25-1
size: .
J: TRBJ2-1
D: .
DNA: TGTGCCAGCAGTGAATTAAGGAGGGGGTCCTACAATGAGCAGTTCTTC
CDR3: CASSELRRGSYNEQFF

V: TRBV7-9
size: .
J: TRBJ2-1
D: .
DNA: TGTGCCAGCAGCGAACGGTATGTGGGGGGAATCTACAATGAGCAGTTCTTC
CDR3: CASSERYVGGIYNEQFF

V: TRBV2
size: .
J: TRBJ1-1
D: .
DNA: TGTGCCAGCAGTGAACGATGGAACACTGAAGCTTTCTTT
CDR3: CASSERWNTEAFF

V: TRBV18
size: .
J: TRBJ2-2
D: .
DNA: TGTGCCAGCTCACCCCTGACCCACGGGGAGCTGTTTTTT
CDR3: CASSPLTHGELFF

V: TRBV7-2
size: .
J: TRBJ2-7
D: .
DNA: TGTGCCAGCAGCTTAGCGGGAGCTATCTACGAGCAGTACTTC
CDR3: CASSLAGAIYEQYF

V: TRBV5-1
size: .
J: TRBJ2-3
D: TRBD1
DNA: TGCGCCAGCAGTCCAGGGACAGGCACAGATACGCAGTATTTT
CDR3: CASSPGTGTDTQYF